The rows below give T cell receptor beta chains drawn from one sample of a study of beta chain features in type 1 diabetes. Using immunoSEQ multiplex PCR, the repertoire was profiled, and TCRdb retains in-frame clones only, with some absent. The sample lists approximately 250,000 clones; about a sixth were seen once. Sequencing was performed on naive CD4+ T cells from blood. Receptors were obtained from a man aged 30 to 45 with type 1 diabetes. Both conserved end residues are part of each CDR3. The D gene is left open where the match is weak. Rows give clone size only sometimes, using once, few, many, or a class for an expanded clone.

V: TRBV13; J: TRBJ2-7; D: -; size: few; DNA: TGTGCCAGCAGCCCTGAGAAGGCCTCCTACGAGCAGTACTTC; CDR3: CASSPEKASYEQYF
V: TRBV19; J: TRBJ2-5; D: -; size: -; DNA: TGTGCCAGTAGTTCAACAGGGCCAGAGACCCAGTACTTC; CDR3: CASSSTGPETQYF
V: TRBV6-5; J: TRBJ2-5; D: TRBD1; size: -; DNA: TGTGCCAGCAGGCGACAGGGTACGGAGACCCAGTACTTC; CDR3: CASRRQGTETQYF
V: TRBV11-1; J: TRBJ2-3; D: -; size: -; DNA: TGTGCCAGCAGCTTATCTAGACTAGGCACAGATACGCAGTATTTT; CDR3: CASSLSRLGTDTQYF
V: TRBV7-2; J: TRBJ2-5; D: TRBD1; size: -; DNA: TGTGCCAGCAGCTTAGGAGACAGGGACATCGAGACCCAGTACTTC; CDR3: CASSLGDRDIETQYF
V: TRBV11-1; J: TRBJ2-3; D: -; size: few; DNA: TGTGCCAGCAGCCACCCGAGCCGAACAGATACGCAGTATTTT; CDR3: CASSHPSRTDTQYF
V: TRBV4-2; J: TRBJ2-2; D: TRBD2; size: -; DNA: TGTGCCAGCAGCCAAGGGATAGGAATGGGGCGGGAGTCGGACACCGGGGAGCTGTTTTTT; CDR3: CASSQGIGMGRESDTGELFF
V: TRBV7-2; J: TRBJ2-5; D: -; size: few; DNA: TGTGCCAGCAGCTTACAGGGGTTGCAAGAGACCCAGTACTTC; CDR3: CASSLQGLQETQYF
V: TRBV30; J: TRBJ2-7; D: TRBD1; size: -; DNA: TGTGCCTGGAGGCAGCCGGGACAGGGCTCCTACGAGCAGTACTTC; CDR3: CAWRQPGQGSYEQYF
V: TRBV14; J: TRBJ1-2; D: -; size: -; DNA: TGTGCCAGCAGCCAAGATCGATCAGGGTTCAATGGCTACACCTTC; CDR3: CASSQDRSGFNGYTF
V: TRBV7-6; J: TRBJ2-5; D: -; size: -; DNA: TGTGCCAGCAGCTTAGTTGAGACCCAGTACTTC; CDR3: CASSLVETQYF
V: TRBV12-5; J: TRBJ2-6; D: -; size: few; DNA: TGTGCTAGTGCACGAGGATCTGGGGCCAACGTCCTGACTTTC; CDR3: CASARGSGANVLTF
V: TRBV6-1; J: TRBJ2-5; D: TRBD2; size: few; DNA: TGTGCCAGCCGACTAGCGGGAGGCCCAGAGACCCAGTACTTC; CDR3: CASRLAGGPETQYF